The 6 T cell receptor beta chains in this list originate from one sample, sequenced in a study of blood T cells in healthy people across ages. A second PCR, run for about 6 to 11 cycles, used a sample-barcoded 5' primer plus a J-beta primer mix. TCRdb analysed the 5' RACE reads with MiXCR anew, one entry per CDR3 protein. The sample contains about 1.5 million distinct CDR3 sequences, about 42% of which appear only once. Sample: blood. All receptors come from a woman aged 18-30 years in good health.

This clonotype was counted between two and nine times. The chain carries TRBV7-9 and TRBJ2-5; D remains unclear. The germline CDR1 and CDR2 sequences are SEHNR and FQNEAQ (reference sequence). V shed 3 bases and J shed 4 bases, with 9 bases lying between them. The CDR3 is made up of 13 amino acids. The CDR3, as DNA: TGTGCCAGCAGCTTCGGCCACCTAGAGACCCAGTACTTC. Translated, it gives CASSFGHLETQYF.

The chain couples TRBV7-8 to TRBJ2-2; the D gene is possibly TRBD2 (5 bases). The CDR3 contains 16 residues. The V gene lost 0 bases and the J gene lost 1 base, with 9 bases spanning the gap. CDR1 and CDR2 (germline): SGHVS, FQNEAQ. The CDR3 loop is CASSLASSLNTGELFF. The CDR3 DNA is TGTGCCAGCAGCTTAGCTTCTAGCCTGAACACCGGGGAGCTGTTTTTT.

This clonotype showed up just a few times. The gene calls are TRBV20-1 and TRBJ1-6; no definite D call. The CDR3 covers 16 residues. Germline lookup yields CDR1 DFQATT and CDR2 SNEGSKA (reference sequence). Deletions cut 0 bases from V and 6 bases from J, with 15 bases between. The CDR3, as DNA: TGCAGTGCTAGAGAATCCGGACGGACGACTAATTCACCCCTCCACTTT. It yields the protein CSARESGRTTNSPLHF.

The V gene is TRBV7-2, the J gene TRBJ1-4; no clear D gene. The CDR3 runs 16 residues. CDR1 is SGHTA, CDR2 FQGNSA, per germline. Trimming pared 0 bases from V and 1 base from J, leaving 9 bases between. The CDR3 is CASSLASLGTNEKLFF. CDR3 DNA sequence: TGTGCCAGCAGCTTAGCGTCTTTAGGAACTAATGAAAAACTGTTTTTT.

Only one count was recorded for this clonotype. CDR3 nucleotides: TGTGCCAGCAAAGGTTTGGCTAGCGGGGGGGCTCGGGACAATGAGCAGTTCTTC. It specifies CASKGLASGGARDNEQFF. The chain recombines TRBV7-9 with TRBJ2-1; TRBD2 aligns across 12 bases. The CDR3 runs to 18 residues. V shed 7 bases and J 5 bases; nucleotides not matched to a gene: 15. CDR1 and CDR2 from the germline V gene are SEHNR and FQNEAQ (reference sequence).

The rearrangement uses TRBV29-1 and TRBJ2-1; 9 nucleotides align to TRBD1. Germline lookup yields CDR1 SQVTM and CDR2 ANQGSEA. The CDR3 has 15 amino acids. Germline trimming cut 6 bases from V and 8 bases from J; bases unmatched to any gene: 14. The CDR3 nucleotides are TGCAGCGTGGCTCCGGGACAGGGCCCGAGTGATGAGCAGTTCTTC. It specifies CSVAPGQGPSDEQFF.